The 10 T cell receptor beta chains presented below share a single source sample, sequenced in a study of OX40 agonist ivuxolimab in advanced cancers. Libraries were prepared by immunoSEQ multiplex PCR; TCRdb keeps only in-frame clonotypes and omits some of them. The sample consists of about 150,000 clones, 85% to 95% of them appearing once. The material sequenced was CD4+ or CD8+ T cells sorted from blood, taken in a trial of the OX40 agonist ivuxolimab. Receptors originate from an adult with an advanced solid tumor such as melanoma, head and neck, liver or kidney cancer.

J is TRBJ2-3 and V is TRBV21-1; the D call of TRBD1 is as the table states it, not checked on the DNA. TRBV21-1 is noted as a pseudogene. This CDR3 comprises 15 residues. CDR3 amino acids: CASSKEGQITDTQYF. The CDR3 DNA is TGTGCCAGCAGCAAAGAGGGACAGATCACAGATACGCAGTATTTT.

The chain links TRBV7-9 to TRBJ1-3; tentatively, D is TRBD1 (5 bases). Germline loops: CDR1 SEHNR, CDR2 FQNEAQ (reference sequence). The length of the CDR3 is 14 residues. The V end was cut by 3 bases, the J end by 1 base, with 7 bases between. This CDR3 is CASSFRTSGNTIYF. The CDR3 DNA sequence: TGTGCCAGCAGCTTTCGGACATCTGGAAACACCATATATTTT.

The V and J genes are TRBV11-2 and TRBJ1-5; D ambiguous. CDR3 length: 15 residues. Trimming shortened V by 5 bases and J by 3 bases, and 14 bases separated the two germline ends. Germline V gene data show CDR1 as SGHAT and CDR2 as FQNNGV. The CDR3 DNA is TGTGCCAGCAGCCCGACGACGGGGATCAATCAGCCCCAGCATTTT. Translating it yields CASSPTTGINQPQHF.

The CDR3 coding sequence is TGTGCCAGCAGCTTAAGGGCAGGGGTTCGCGATCAGCCCCAGCATTTT. Protein sequence: CASSLRAGVRDQPQHF. The chain joins TRBV7-6 to TRBJ1-5; maybe TRBD1 (6 bases). CDR3 length: 16 amino acids. V lost 2 bases and J 5 bases, leaving 16 bases between the germline ends. CDR1 SGHVS and CDR2 FNYEAQ come from the germline V gene.

The rearrangement joins TRBV5-1 to TRBJ1-2; D possibly corresponds to TRBD1 (5 bases). The germline CDR1 and CDR2 sequences are SGHRS and YFSETQ. V was clipped by 3 bases and J by 4 bases, with 16 bases between them. The CDR3 extends over 15 amino acids. Written as DNA, the CDR3 is TGCGCCAGCAGCTCCTTAGTTGGGGGAAGCTATGGCTACACCTTC. It is translated as CASSSLVGGSYGYTF.

The V gene is TRBV28, the J gene TRBJ1-1; the match to TRBD1 covers 10 bases. CDR3 size: 15 residues. Looked up from germline, CDR1 is MDHEN and CDR2 is SYDVKM. The J segment lost 10 bases and the V segment lost 5 bases, leaving 13 bases of the junction unmatched. The CDR3 loop reads CASSRAISDRGSAFF. CDR3 nucleotide sequence: TGTGCCAGCAGTCGAGCAATCTCGGACAGGGGGTCAGCTTTCTTT.

The chain is built from TRBV7-9 and TRBJ2-2; possibly TRBD2 for D (6 bases). Germline V CDR1 and CDR2: SEHNR, FQNEAQ (reference sequence). Trimming removed 5 bases at V and 5 bases at J, with 15 bases between. The CDR3 totals 15 residues. DNA for the CDR3: TGTGCCAGCAGCCACCCCGCGGGGCTGACCGGGGAGCTGTTTTTT. Translated, it gives CASSHPAGLTGELFF.

The V and J genes are TRBV6-6 and TRBJ1-4, with D perhaps matching TRBD1 (6 bases). CDR1 MNHNY and CDR2 SVGAGI come from the germline V gene (reference sequence). This CDR3 is 14 amino acids long. The V end lost 6 bases, the J end lost 5 bases, and 13 bases lay between the germline ends. The CDR3 here is CASRSTGLNEKLFF. The CDR3 DNA reads as TGTGCCAGCAGATCAACAGGGTTGAATGAAAAACTGTTTTTT.

This chain connects TRBV7-2 to TRBJ2-7, with TRBD2 matching over 10 bases. The CDR3 runs 14 residues. V dropped 5 bases and J dropped 2; count of bases not matched to a gene: 3. The V gene's germline CDR1 is SGHTA and CDR2 FQGNSA. The CDR3, as DNA: TGTGCCAGCAGCGTAGGACTAGCGGCCTACGAGCAGTACTTC. Its translation: CASSVGLAAYEQYF.

This chain joins TRBV5-6 and TRBJ2-3, with TRBD2 identical over 9 bases. Germline CDR1 reads SGHDT; CDR2 reads YYEEEE. Losses at the gene ends were 4 bases for V and 1 base for J; bases not matched to a gene: 4. The length of the CDR3 is 15 residues. The CDR3 loop reads CASSLVAGGTDTQYF. Here the CDR3 DNA reads TGTGCCAGCAGCCTTGTAGCGGGGGGCACAGATACGCAGTATTTT.